This TCR beta chain was sequenced during a study of T cell responses to AZD1222 COVID-19 vaccine. V was clipped by 4 bases and J by 0 bases, with 12 bases between them. This CDR3 spans 15 amino acids. Germline V gives CDR1 LGHDT, CDR2 YNNKEL (reference sequence). Sequencing was performed with immunoSEQ multiplex PCR; in TCRdb, only in-frame clones are kept and a portion is missing. The data hold fewer than 150,000 clones, with approximately 90% observed a single time. This clone was seen just once. The rearrangement uses TRBV3-1 (or the pseudogene TRBV3-2) and TRBJ2-5; D is perhaps TRBD1 (6 bases). The sequence was collected from an adult in good health. This specimen consisted of peripheral blood, obtained on day 0 of AZD1222 vaccination. The CDR3 DNA is TGTGCCAGCAGCCGACCAACAGGGCACCAAGAGACCCAGTACTTC. This translates into CASSRPTGHQETQYF.